Listed below are T cell receptor beta chains from one sample, sequenced in a study of blood T cells in healthy people across ages. Via MiXCR, TCRdb re-called the 5' RACE reads, giving one row per CDR3 protein. The table records under 2,000,000 distinct CDR3 sequences, around 50% of them present only once. The sequencing sample was made of blood. These receptors originate from a woman aged 40 to 50 in good health. CDR3s include the opening cysteine and the closing phenylalanine or tryptophan. D genes are given only for firm matches. Part of the rows lack a size; the others show once, few, many or a class for expanded clones.

V: TRBV12-3/TRBV12-4; D: .; size: few; J: TRBJ1-6; CDR3: CASSSREASPLHF; DNA: TGTGCCAGCAGTTCCCGGGAGGCTTCACCCCTCCACTTT
V: TRBV27; D: .; size: .; J: TRBJ2-2; CDR3: CASSSGQISITGELFF; DNA: TGTGCCAGCAGTTCGGGACAAATATCGATCACCGGGGAGCTGTTTTTT
V: TRBV28; D: TRBD2; size: few; J: TRBJ2-7; CDR3: CASSSPLAGGPYEQYF; DNA: TGTGCCAGCAGTTCCCCCCTAGCGGGGGGTCCCTACGAGCAGTACTTC
V: TRBV4-1; D: .; size: few; J: TRBJ2-3; CDR3: CASSQDPLSTDTQYF; DNA: TGCGCCAGCAGCCAAGATCCCCTAAGCACAGATACGCAGTATTTT
V: TRBV20-1; D: .; size: .; J: TRBJ1-2; CDR3: CSARVGSRGYTF; DNA: TGCAGTGCTAGAGTGGGGAGTCGTGGCTACACCTTC
V: TRBV11-2; D: .; size: .; J: TRBJ1-2; CDR3: CASSRSSPANYGYTF; DNA: TGTGCCAGCAGCCGCTCTTCGCCAGCTAACTATGGCTACACCTTC
V: TRBV15; D: .; size: .; J: TRBJ2-6; CDR3: CATSSGVSGANVLTF; DNA: TGTGCCACCAGCAGTGGGGTCTCTGGGGCCAACGTCCTGACTTTC
V: TRBV3-1; D: TRBD2; size: once; J: TRBJ2-3; CDR3: CASKGTSGRGGADTQYF; DNA: TGTGCCAGCAAGGGGACTAGCGGGAGAGGTGGAGCAGATACGCAGTATTTT
V: TRBV12-3/TRBV12-4; D: .; size: .; J: TRBJ2-3; CDR3: CASSWGAGMTDTQYF; DNA: TGTGCCAGCAGTTGGGGGGCGGGGATGACAGATACGCAGTATTTT
V: TRBV12-3/TRBV12-4; D: .; size: .; J: TRBJ1-4; CDR3: CASSPSRGANEKLFF; DNA: TGTGCCAGCAGTCCTTCTAGGGGTGCTAATGAAAAACTGTTTTTT
V: TRBV5-8; D: TRBD1; size: few; J: TRBJ2-5; CDR3: CASSLARSGGSMETQYF; DNA: TGTGCCAGCAGCTTGGCCAGGTCAGGGGGCAGCATGGAGACCCAGTACTTC
V: TRBV6-1; D: .; size: .; J: TRBJ1-1; CDR3: CASSAQAEAFF; DNA: TGTGCCAGCAGTGCGCAGGCTGAAGCTTTCTTT
V: TRBV11-2; D: TRBD1; size: .; J: TRBJ2-3; CDR3: CASTPTGTVKDTQYF; DNA: TGTGCCAGCACTCCCACCGGGACAGTCAAAGATACGCAGTATTTT
V: TRBV20-1; D: .; size: .; J: TRBJ1-1; CDR3: CSARVGGMNTEAFF; DNA: TGCAGTGCTAGAGTGGGGGGAATGAACACTGAAGCTTTCTTT
V: TRBV24-1; D: .; size: .; J: TRBJ2-3; CDR3: CATSDSGEQYF; DNA: TGTGCCACCAGTGATTCGGGGGAGCAGTATTTT
V: TRBV6-5; D: .; size: .; J: TRBJ2-3; CDR3: CASRQRGLLHTDTQYF; DNA: TGTGCCAGCAGGCAACGAGGACTGCTCCACACAGATACGCAGTATTTT
V: TRBV27; D: .; size: .; J: TRBJ1-4; CDR3: CASSLSRVGEKLFF; DNA: TGTGCCAGCAGTCTCTCCAGGGTCGGGGAAAAACTGTTTTTT
V: TRBV6-2/TRBV6-3; D: .; size: .; J: TRBJ2-7; CDR3: CASSYSSRQNYEQYF; DNA: TGTGCCAGCAGTTACTCGTCACGGCAGAACTACGAGCAGTACTTC
V: TRBV10-1; D: TRBD2; size: .; J: TRBJ2-3; CDR3: CASSDLRGGSGDTQYF; DNA: TGCGCCAGCAGTGACCTTCGCGGGGGGTCAGGAGATACGCAGTATTTT
V: TRBV2; D: .; size: .; J: TRBJ2-1; CDR3: CASSARQVSGGEQFF; DNA: TGTGCCAGCAGTGCCAGACAGGTTTCCGGAGGAGAGCAGTTCTTC
V: TRBV28; D: .; size: few; J: TRBJ1-2; CDR3: CASSFLGEDYGYTF; DNA: TGTGCCAGCAGTTTCTTAGGGGAGGACTATGGCTACACCTTC
V: TRBV28; D: TRBD2; size: .; J: TRBJ2-1; CDR3: CASSLGLDGEQFF; DNA: TGTGCCAGCAGTTTAGGACTAGACGGTGAGCAGTTCTTC
V: TRBV7-3; D: TRBD2; size: once; J: TRBJ2-3; CDR3: CASSLKGTSGGTDTQYF; DNA: TGTGCCAGCAGCTTAAAGGGGACTAGCGGGGGCACAGATACGCAGTATTTT
V: TRBV14; D: .; size: few; J: TRBJ2-7; CDR3: CASSQSSPYEQYF; DNA: TGTGCCAGCAGCCAAAGCTCCCCCTACGAGCAGTACTTC
V: TRBV27; D: TRBD1; size: .; J: TRBJ1-2; CDR3: CASSLTRQGLLYGYTF; DNA: TGTGCCAGCAGTTTAACCCGACAGGGTTTGTTGTATGGCTACACCTTC
V: TRBV5-1; D: TRBD1; size: .; J: TRBJ1-2; CDR3: CASSYSSGQGVSGYTF; DNA: TGCGCCAGCAGCTATTCCTCCGGACAGGGGGTGAGTGGCTACACCTTC
V: TRBV6-5; D: .; size: .; J: TRBJ2-4; CDR3: CASSYSEPTGIAKNIQYF; DNA: TGTGCCAGCAGTTACTCGGAACCAACAGGGATAGCCAAAAACATTCAGTACTTC
V: TRBV6-2/TRBV6-3; D: .; size: .; J: TRBJ1-2; CDR3: CASSYAENYGYTF; DNA: TGTGCCAGCAGTTACGCCGAGAACTATGGCTACACCTTC
V: TRBV5-1; D: .; size: .; J: TRBJ1-1; CDR3: CASRFIREGGAEAFF; DNA: TGCGCCAGCAGATTTATCAGGGAGGGTGGCGCTGAAGCTTTCTTT
V: TRBV9; D: .; size: .; J: TRBJ2-1; CDR3: CASSGTREQFF; DNA: TGTGCCAGCAGCGGTACCCGCGAGCAGTTCTTC
V: TRBV6-2/TRBV6-3; D: .; size: few; J: TRBJ2-3; CDR3: CASTLVGSTQYF; DNA: TGTGCCAGCACTCTCGTGGGTTCGACGCAGTATTTT
V: TRBV7-3; D: .; size: .; J: TRBJ2-5; CDR3: CASSLGGGGYPETQYF; DNA: TGTGCCAGCAGCTTGGGTGGCGGGGGCTATCCGGAGACCCAGTACTTC
V: TRBV12-3/TRBV12-4; D: .; size: .; J: TRBJ1-4; CDR3: CASSFGGNNEKLFF; DNA: TGTGCCAGCAGTTTCGGGGGGAATAATGAAAAACTGTTTTTT
V: TRBV12-3/TRBV12-4; D: .; size: .; J: TRBJ1-6; CDR3: CASSRGLGELHF; DNA: TGTGCCAGCAGCCGAGGGTTGGGGGAACTCCACTTT
V: TRBV5-6; D: TRBD1; size: .; J: TRBJ2-7; CDR3: CASSDPDRETYEQYF; DNA: TGTGCCAGCAGCGACCCGGACAGGGAAACCTACGAGCAGTACTTC
V: TRBV6-5; D: .; size: few; J: TRBJ2-5; CDR3: CASSYSRGRVKTQYF; DNA: TGTGCCAGCAGTTACTCCCGGGGAAGAGTAAAGACCCAGTACTTC
V: TRBV6-5; D: .; size: few; J: TRBJ2-7; CDR3: CASSDTGGSEQYF; DNA: TGTGCCAGCAGTGACACGGGGGGCTCCGAGCAGTACTTC
V: TRBV20-1; D: TRBD2; size: .; J: TRBJ2-1; CDR3: CSAPPRGNEQFF; DNA: TGCAGTGCGCCCCCGCGGGGGAATGAGCAGTTCTTC
V: TRBV5-1; D: TRBD2; size: .; J: TRBJ2-3; CDR3: CASSARTSGASTDTQYF; DNA: TGCGCCAGCAGCGCGCGGACTAGCGGGGCTAGCACAGATACGCAGTATTTT
V: TRBV29-1; D: TRBD2; size: .; J: TRBJ2-4; CDR3: CSVRGTSGISGDIQYF; DNA: TGCAGCGTCCGGGGGACTAGCGGGATAAGCGGGGACATTCAGTACTTC
V: TRBV27; D: .; size: few; J: TRBJ2-5; CDR3: CASSSSVSETQYF; DNA: TGTGCCAGCAGTTCAAGCGTCTCGGAGACCCAGTACTTC
V: TRBV4-3; D: .; size: .; J: TRBJ1-1; CDR3: CASSQSMMNTEAFF; DNA: TGCGCCAGCAGCCAAAGCATGATGAACACTGAAGCTTTCTTT
V: TRBV5-5; D: .; size: .; J: TRBJ2-5; CDR3: CASSLGPMGETQYF; DNA: TGTGCCAGCAGCTTAGGACCTATGGGGGAGACCCAGTACTTC
V: TRBV19; D: TRBD2; size: few; J: TRBJ2-7; CDR3: CASSITSGSYEQYF; DNA: TGTGCCAGTAGTATTACTAGCGGGAGCTACGAGCAGTACTTC
V: TRBV7-2; D: .; size: .; J: TRBJ1-1; CDR3: CASSLGNRNTEAFF; DNA: TGTGCCAGCAGCTTAGGGAATCGGAACACTGAAGCTTTCTTT
V: TRBV10-2; D: TRBD1; size: .; J: TRBJ2-7; CDR3: CASSESGTDYEQYF; DNA: TGCGCCAGCAGTGAGTCCGGGACAGACTACGAGCAGTACTTC
V: TRBV20-1; D: .; size: few; J: TRBJ1-2; CDR3: CSVRYGYTF; DNA: TGCAGTGTTCGCTATGGCTACACCTTC
V: TRBV7-9; D: TRBD2; size: .; J: TRBJ2-3; CDR3: CASSVGTSRGGTDTQYF; DNA: TGTGCCAGCAGCGTTGGGACTAGCCGGGGTGGCACAGATACGCAGTATTTT
V: TRBV5-1; D: .; size: .; J: TRBJ2-6; CDR3: CASSTRARTSGANVLTF; DNA: TGCGCCAGCAGTACCAGGGCCAGGACCTCTGGGGCCAACGTCCTGACTTTC
V: TRBV27; D: TRBD1; size: .; J: TRBJ1-2; CDR3: CASSLKQGYYGYTF; DNA: TGTGCCAGCAGTTTGAAACAGGGGTACTATGGCTACACCTTC
V: TRBV5-1; D: .; size: few; J: TRBJ2-3; CDR3: CASSLAAGVADTQYF; DNA: TGCGCCAGCAGCTTGGCCGCAGGGGTGGCAGATACGCAGTATTTT
V: TRBV3-1; D: .; size: .; J: TRBJ1-1; CDR3: CASSQKGYTEAFF; DNA: TGTGCCAGCAGCCAGAAAGGGTACACTGAAGCTTTCTTT
V: TRBV7-8; D: TRBD1; size: .; J: TRBJ1-5; CDR3: CASSLDTGTGKQPQHF; DNA: TGTGCCAGCAGCTTAGACACCGGGACAGGGAAACAGCCCCAGCATTTT
V: TRBV6-6; D: .; size: .; J: TRBJ2-1; CDR3: CATGAVGVVNNEQFF; DNA: TGTGCCACCGGGGCTGTGGGGGTGGTCAACAATGAGCAGTTCTTC
V: TRBV20-1; D: .; size: few; J: TRBJ1-5; CDR3: CSARVPGTERQPQHF; DNA: TGCAGTGCTAGAGTCCCTGGGACGGAGCGTCAGCCCCAGCATTTT